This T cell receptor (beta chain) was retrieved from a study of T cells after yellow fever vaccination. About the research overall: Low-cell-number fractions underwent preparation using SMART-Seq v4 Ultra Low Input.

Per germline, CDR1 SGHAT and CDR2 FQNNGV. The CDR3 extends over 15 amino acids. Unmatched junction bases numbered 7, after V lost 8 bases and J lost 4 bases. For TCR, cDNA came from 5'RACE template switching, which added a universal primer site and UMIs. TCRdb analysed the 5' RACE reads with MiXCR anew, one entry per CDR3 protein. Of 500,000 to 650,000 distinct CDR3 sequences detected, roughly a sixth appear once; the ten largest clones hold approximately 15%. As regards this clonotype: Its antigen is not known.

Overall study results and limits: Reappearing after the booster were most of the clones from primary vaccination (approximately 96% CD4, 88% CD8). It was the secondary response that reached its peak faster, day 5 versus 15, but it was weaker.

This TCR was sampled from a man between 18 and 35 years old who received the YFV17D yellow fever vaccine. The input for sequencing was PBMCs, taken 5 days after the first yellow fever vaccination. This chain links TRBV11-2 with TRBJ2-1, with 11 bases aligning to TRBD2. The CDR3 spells CASAIIAGGYNEQFF. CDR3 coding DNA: TGTGCCAGCGCCATCATAGCGGGGGGGTACAATGAGCAGTTCTTC.